This T cell receptor beta chain originates from a study of T-cell memory formation after mild COVID-19. Points from the study as a whole: Contracting CD4+ clones lay largely in CM and EM, with CD8+ ones residing in EMRA.

Of note for this clonotype: What it binds is not known.

5'RACE with constant-segment primers built TCRalpha and TCRbeta cDNA libraries with UMIs. TCRdb reprocessed the 5' RACE reads with MiXCR, giving one entry per CDR3 protein. Of fewer than 500,000 distinct CDR3 sequences in the sample, 25% were seen once. This TCR derives from an adult woman who had mild COVID-19 (a few samples of this study predate the infection). Cell type and time point are not known. Material: PBMCs or a T cell subset sorted from them (not recorded which).

CDR3 amino acids: CASSVESTGIGLFF. CDR3 sequence (DNA): TGTGCCAGCAGCGTAGAAAGTACCGGTATTGGACTGTTTTTT. The chain joins TRBV9 to TRBJ1-4; D is undetermined. V shed 0 bases and J shed 13 bases, with 16 bases lying between them. The germline V gene has CDR1 SGDLS and CDR2 YYNGEE. CDR3 length equals 14 residues.